This TCR beta chain came from a study of identical twins. A template switching step contributed a universal primer site, while unique molecular identifiers were present in the cDNA. TCRdb recomputed calls from the 5' RACE reads with MiXCR, one row per CDR3 protein. The table shows about 520,000 distinct CDR3 sequences, with 20% to 25% occurring only once. Germline V lookup: CDR1 SQVTM, CDR2 ANQGSEA. The CDR3 has 16 amino acids. V shed 4 bases and J 3 bases; nucleotides not matched to a gene: 14. The same sample was also used in a study of T cells expressing NK-cell markers. From that report: Sorted CD3+CD56+NKG2C+, CD3+CD56+NKG2C- and CD3+CD56-NKG2C+ T-cell subsets were beta-chain profiled. About 1.0-8% of CD8+ T cells in 6 or 7 donors belonged to dominant NKG2C+ clonotypes.

The sequence was collected from a woman between 18 and 30 years old in good health. Sequencing was carried out using CD4+ T cells sorted from blood. The J gene is TRBJ2-5, the V gene TRBV29-1; TRBD2 matches 7 bases. In nucleotides, the CDR3 is TGCAGCGTTGCGGGCGCCAGTCACGGGGGGAAAGAGACCCAGTACTTC. As protein: CSVAGASHGGKETQYF.